This T cell receptor (beta chain) was captured by sequencing in a study of cytomegalovirus exposure and HLA in healthy donors. Notes on the study in general: The authors listed 164 TCR beta chains as cytomegalovirus-associated. A later examination showed that TCR association rates differed by HLA locus, with DRB1 most and HLA-C fewest.

Germline V lookup: CDR1 SGHVS, CDR2 FNYEAQ. This CDR3 has 15 residues. With V trimmed by 5 bases and J by 15 bases, 17 bases remained unmatched. Primers for the PCR totalled 60 Vbeta and 13 Jbeta. Sequencing used immunoSEQ multiplex PCR; TCRdb keeps in-frame clones, though not all of them. The sample shows about 120,000 clones, 77% of them seen only once. For this clone: Its cognate antigen is unknown.

The sample comprised PBMCs. This TCR derives from a man aged 18 to 29 in good health and CMV-seropositive. The rearrangement uses TRBV7-6 and TRBJ2-1, with TRBD2 matching over 9 bases. The CDR3: CASSPKWGSGRLMFF. The CDR3 nucleotides read TGTGCCAGCAGCCCCAAATGGGGTAGCGGGAGACTGATGTTCTTC.